What follows is one T cell receptor (beta chain) and its context. Its specificity is unknown. The record originates from a study of T cell responses to AZD1222 COVID-19 vaccine. CDR3 length: 15 residues. Trimming took 4 bases from V and 5 from J; bases not matched to a gene: 11. Germline lookup yields CDR1 SGHRS and CDR2 YFSETQ. The study's findings and limits: Scientists sampled the repertoires only once the peak T cell response had passed. Spike-specific TCR breadth and depth both grew after two AZD1222 doses. Baseline seropositivity characterized only six or seven AZD1222 recipients. Most donors were white British, females outnumbered males, and clonal diversity was possibly underestimated.

TCRdb's copy holds only in-frame clones and misses some; the assay was immunoSEQ multiplex PCR. The table shows roughly 56,000 clones, with 65% to 85% occurring only once. The chain couples TRBV5-1 to TRBJ2-5, with 7 bases fitting TRBD1. The input for sequencing was peripheral blood, taken 28 days after the second AZD1222 dose. The TCR sequence derives from an adult who received the AZD1222 COVID-19 vaccine. Here the CDR3 reads CASSADPGQPETQYF. CDR3 in DNA: TGCGCCAGCAGCGCGGACCCGGGACAGCCGGAGACCCAGTACTTC.